These T cell receptor beta chains were read from a single sample in a study of immune evolution from preneoplasia to lung adenocarcinoma. Assay: immunoSEQ multiplex PCR; the TCRdb copy retains only in-frame clones and omits some. The sample consists of roughly 5,000 clones, about four fifths of them appearing once. Sequencing used FFPE minimally invasive lung adenocarcinoma tissue. The receptors stem from a person aged 55 to 79 with lung adenocarcinoma. Both conserved end residues are part of each CDR3. The order of the fields is V gene, D gene, CDR3 length, clone size, J gene, CDR3 DNA, CDR3 protein. D genes are given only for firm matches. Not every row has a clone size; where given, it reads once, few, many or a size class.

V gene: TRBV7-2; D gene: -; CDR3 length: 14; clone size: once; J gene: TRBJ1-2; CDR3 DNA: TGTGCCAGCAGCCAAGGGAGGGTGGGCTATGGCTACACCTTC; CDR3 protein: CASSQGRVGYGYTF
V gene: TRBV29-1; D gene: TRBD2; CDR3 length: 13; clone size: -; J gene: TRBJ2-3; CDR3 DNA: TGCAGCGTTGCTCGGGGGAGGGCAGATACGCAGTATTTT; CDR3 protein: CSVARGRADTQYF
V gene: TRBV2; D gene: -; CDR3 length: 14; clone size: -; J gene: TRBJ1-1; CDR3 DNA: TGTGCCAGCAGTGAATTCCGGGCGGTGGGGGAAGCTTTCTTT; CDR3 protein: CASSEFRAVGEAFF
V gene: TRBV11-2; D gene: -; CDR3 length: 14; clone size: -; J gene: TRBJ2-7; CDR3 DNA: TGTGCCAGCAGCTTACAGCGGACCCACGGCGAGCAGTACTTC; CDR3 protein: CASSLQRTHGEQYF
V gene: TRBV29-1; D gene: -; CDR3 length: 13; clone size: -; J gene: TRBJ1-1; CDR3 DNA: TGCAGCGTTGAATGGCAGTCGAGCACTGAAGCTTTCTTT; CDR3 protein: CSVEWQSSTEAFF
V gene: TRBV15; D gene: -; CDR3 length: 13; clone size: -; J gene: TRBJ2-7; CDR3 DNA: TGTGCCACCAGCGTCGGGGTAGGCTACGAGCAGTACTTC; CDR3 protein: CATSVGVGYEQYF
V gene: TRBV5-6; D gene: TRBD1; CDR3 length: 16; clone size: -; J gene: TRBJ2-7; CDR3 DNA: TGTGCCAGCAGCTTGGGAGGACAGGGTACTTCTTACGAGCAGTACTTC; CDR3 protein: CASSLGGQGTSYEQYF
V gene: TRBV2; D gene: -; CDR3 length: 13; clone size: -; J gene: TRBJ2-3; CDR3 DNA: TGTGCCAGCAGTGAATTTATAATGGATACGCAGTATTTT; CDR3 protein: CASSEFIMDTQYF
V gene: TRBV28; D gene: -; CDR3 length: 15; clone size: -; J gene: TRBJ1-1; CDR3 DNA: TGTGCCAGCAGCCCCCCCCCTTGGTGGAACACTGAAGCTTTCTTT; CDR3 protein: CASSPPPWWNTEAFF
V gene: TRBV27; D gene: TRBD2; CDR3 length: 16; clone size: -; J gene: TRBJ2-3; CDR3 DNA: TGTGCCAGCAGTTTGACTAGCGGGAGCACCCCAGATACGCAGTATTTT; CDR3 protein: CASSLTSGSTPDTQYF
V gene: TRBV18; D gene: -; CDR3 length: 16; clone size: once; J gene: TRBJ1-1; CDR3 DNA: TGTGCCAGCTCCAAACGGAGAGGGATCGAAAACACTGAAGCTTTCTTT; CDR3 protein: CASSKRRGIENTEAFF
V gene: TRBV6-4; D gene: TRBD2; CDR3 length: 15; clone size: once; J gene: TRBJ2-1; CDR3 DNA: TGTGCCGGCAGCCCGACTAGCGGGAGTGGGGATGAGCAGTTCTTC; CDR3 protein: CAGSPTSGSGDEQFF
V gene: TRBV29-1; D gene: -; CDR3 length: 12; clone size: -; J gene: TRBJ1-1; CDR3 DNA: TGCAGCGCTCCCCTGCAGGGAACTGAAGCTTTCTTT; CDR3 protein: CSAPLQGTEAFF
V gene: TRBV7-2; D gene: TRBD2; CDR3 length: 15; clone size: -; J gene: TRBJ2-5; CDR3 DNA: TGTGCCAGCAGCTCCACTAGCGTTCCGTGGGAGACCCAGTACTTC; CDR3 protein: CASSSTSVPWETQYF
V gene: TRBV7-2; D gene: TRBD1; CDR3 length: 14; clone size: -; J gene: TRBJ2-7; CDR3 DNA: TGTGCCAGCAGTTACCGGGACAGGACCTACGAGCAGTACTTC; CDR3 protein: CASSYRDRTYEQYF
V gene: TRBV12-5; D gene: -; CDR3 length: 13; clone size: few; J gene: TRBJ1-1; CDR3 DNA: TGTGCTAGTGGTTTCTCTGGGTCCACTGAAGCTTTCTTT; CDR3 protein: CASGFSGSTEAFF
V gene: TRBV5-4; D gene: -; CDR3 length: 15; clone size: -; J gene: TRBJ2-3; CDR3 DNA: TGTGCCAGCAGCTTGGGGGGCCTGAGAAGAGATACGCAGTATTTT; CDR3 protein: CASSLGGLRRDTQYF
V gene: TRBV5-6; D gene: -; CDR3 length: 13; clone size: -; J gene: TRBJ2-7; CDR3 DNA: TGTGCCAGCAGCTTGGGACCCCAAAACGAGCAGTACTTC; CDR3 protein: CASSLGPQNEQYF
V gene: TRBV7-3; D gene: -; CDR3 length: 13; clone size: -; J gene: TRBJ2-7; CDR3 DNA: TGTGCCAGCAGCTTAATGGGGGCGGGCGAGCAGTACTTC; CDR3 protein: CASSLMGAGEQYF
V gene: TRBV5-6; D gene: -; CDR3 length: 13; clone size: -; J gene: TRBJ2-7; CDR3 DNA: TGTGCCAGCAGCCGTAGCGACAGCTACGAGCAGTACTTC; CDR3 protein: CASSRSDSYEQYF
V gene: TRBV2; D gene: TRBD1; CDR3 length: 13; clone size: -; J gene: TRBJ1-1; CDR3 DNA: TGTGCCAGCAGAGAATCATCACAGGGGCGAGCTTTCTTT; CDR3 protein: CASRESSQGRAFF
V gene: TRBV5-1; D gene: -; CDR3 length: 15; clone size: -; J gene: TRBJ2-2; CDR3 DNA: TGCGCCAGCAGCTCGATCGGAGGGCCGGAAGGGGAGCTGTTTTTT; CDR3 protein: CASSSIGGPEGELFF